The clone carrying this T cell receptor beta chain was counted at least ten times. Its antigen is currently unknown. The source of the sample is a study of response to subunit inactivated influenza vaccine. Points from the study as a whole: Researchers suggested that each seasonal influenza vaccination recruits few new T cells.

TCRdb called the RT-PCR reads again in MiXCR, with one record for every CDR3 protein. The sample holds hundreds of thousands of distinct CDR3 sequences, approximately 9.9% seen once. The clonotype comes from a man aged 45-65 years who received an inactivated influenza vaccine. The material sequenced was PBMCs from blood, taken 45 days after vaccination.

The CDR3 DNA reads TGCAGCGTGGGGACAGCGGCGTACACAGATACGCAGTATTTT. This codes for CSVGTAAYTDTQYF. The rearrangement uses TRBV29-1 and TRBJ2-3, with TRBD1 matching 7 bases. The V gene's germline CDR1 is SQVTM and CDR2 ANQGSEA. Trimming cost V 6 bases and J 2 bases; bases outside gene matches: 8. This CDR3 region has 14 residues.